This TCR beta chain was profiled in a study of shared clonotypes between healthy human individuals. Background on the study: Participating donors consisted of two women and a few men aged 18 to 49. Points from the study as a whole: Naive CD4 clonotypes were shared across several donors at roughly 5%. Memory subsets generally showed lower estimated richness than naive subsets.

With regard to this clone: Its antigen is as yet unknown.

A roughly 220 ng quantity of DNA, 30,000 to 35,000 T cell genomes, went into the sorted-subset replicate PCRs. Sequenced by immunoSEQ multiplex PCR; TCRdb stores in-frame clones only, minus some. This sample has about 680,000 clones, with roughly 72% found just once. Germline V gives CDR1 SGHVS, CDR2 FNYEAQ. This CDR3 contains 13 residues. Trimming shortened V by 6 bases and J by 5 bases, and 10 bases separated the two germline ends. The receptor was isolated from a woman aged 25 to 39 in good health. The V and J genes are TRBV7-6 and TRBJ2-2; D gene ambiguous. Source material: memory CD4+ T cells sorted from blood. Subset given: CD45RA-negative fraction. CDR3 DNA sequence: TGTGCCAGCAGACGCCTTGATACCGGGGAGCTGTTTTTT. Amino acids: CASRRLDTGELFF.